This T cell receptor (beta chain) was identified during a study of T cell responses to AZD1222 COVID-19 vaccine. Study information: Samples with a second dose at about 4 or about 12 weeks were pooled together. Overall study findings and caveats: Donors were largely white British and mainly female; clonal diversity was possibly underestimated. Unmutated variant regions are reportedly targeted by nearly half of spike-specific TCRs.

On this clone: Its antigen is unknown.

Trimming took 9 bases from V and 0 from J, leaving 11 bases between them. The CDR3 is made up of 13 amino acids. The germline V gene has CDR1 MNHEY and CDR2 SVGAGI. Clones were sequenced by immunoSEQ multiplex PCR, and TCRdb holds only the in-frame ones, with some missing. Altogether around 120,000 clones are present, around 84% being singletons, with the ten largest covering approximately 8.1%. The chain employs TRBV6-5 and TRBJ1-1; D is perhaps TRBD1 (6 bases). The origin of this receptor is an adult in good health. The material sequenced was peripheral blood, taken on day 0 of AZD1222 vaccination. The CDR3 sequence: CASGRGMNTEAFF. The CDR3 nucleotides read TGTGCCAGTGGCAGGGGCATGAACACTGAAGCTTTCTTT.